The clone carrying this T cell receptor beta chain was seen only a few times. What it binds is unknown. This record belongs to a study of T cells after yellow fever vaccination. The overall study: Fractions with few cells were prepared using SMART-Seq v4 Ultra Low Input. Overall study results and limits: Clonotypes shared by both compartments, CD4 and CD8, made up a small share. After the booster, roughly 96% of CD4 and 75% to 90% of CD8 primary-response clones were re-detected.

TCRdb re-called the 5' RACE reads with MiXCR, one entry per CDR3 protein. The table has roughly 150,000 distinct CDR3 sequences, approximately 6.6% seen once; the top ten hold more than 0.6%. The germline V and J ends were trimmed by 2 bases and 7 bases, with 8 bases remaining between them. The CDR3 runs 12 residues. The gene calls are TRBV12-3 or TRBV12-4 and TRBJ1-2; weak D call: TRBD1 (6 bases). The source was CD4+ T cells sorted from PBMCs, collected 10 days after the yellow fever booster vaccination. The sequence came from a young man who received the YFV17D yellow fever vaccine. The CDR3 is CASSLPGAGYTF. The CDR3 bases are TGTGCCAGCAGTTTACCGGGGGCTGGCTACACCTTC.